This TCR beta chain was sequenced during a study of Ad26.COV2.S vaccination and SARS-CoV-2 variants. Only in-frame clones appear in the TCRdb table, and some are missing; sequencing was by immunoSEQ multiplex PCR. The table has hundreds of thousands of clones, 89% seen once. Regarding treatment: some 20 received Ad26.COV2.S at low or high dose, single or two shots; about 5 received placebo; per-sample allocation not given. Samples were taken on day 63 after the first vaccine or placebo injection. This CDR3 comprises 12 residues. Losses at the gene ends were 6 bases for V and 9 bases for J; bases not matched to a gene: 8.

Sequenced material: peripheral blood, taken in a trial of Ad26.COV2.S vaccine versus placebo. The rearrangement links TRBV12-3 or TRBV12-4 to TRBJ2-7, with TRBD2 matching over 7 bases. This receptor was taken from a person between 18 and 65 years old who received the Ad26.COV2.S COVID-19 vaccine or a placebo. For the CDR3, the DNA is TGTGCCAGCAGCCCCATGGGGGGGAGGCAGTACTTC. Its translation is CASSPMGGRQYF.